The rows below give T cell receptor beta chains drawn from one sample of a study of blood T cells in healthy people across ages. Each CDR3 protein gets one entry after TCRdb re-called the 5' RACE reads with MiXCR. Counted here are 1.5 million to 2 million distinct CDR3 sequences, roughly 30% occurring once; the ten biggest clones make up 10% to 12%. The specimen was blood. The receptor set was obtained from a woman aged 25 to 39 in good health. The CDR3 runs from the conserved cysteine through the conserved F or W. The D gene is left open where the match is weak. Size values are once, few and many counts, or a class for expanded clones, and some rows have none.

>TRBV12-3/TRBV12-4|NA|TRBJ2-2|TRBD1
CASSASDRGFGELFF
TGTGCCAGCAGTGCCTCGGACAGGGGGTTCGGGGAGCTGTTTTTT
>TRBV29-1|NA|TRBJ2-5|TRBD1
CSVGNRGGETQYF
TGCAGCGTTGGCAACAGGGGTGGGGAGACCCAGTACTTC
>TRBV27|few|TRBJ2-3|NA
CASSWLTGTRDTQYF
TGTGCCAGCAGTTGGCTGACGGGGACTCGAGATACGCAGTATTTT
>TRBV4-1|NA|TRBJ1-5|NA
CASSQAGISNQPQHF
TGCGCCAGCAGCCAAGCGGGGATTAGCAATCAGCCCCAGCATTTT
>TRBV7-9|NA|TRBJ2-3|TRBD2
CASSTGTSGRTDMQYF
TGTGCCAGCAGCACCGGGACTAGCGGGAGGACAGATATGCAGTATTTT
>TRBV10-3|NA|TRBJ1-1|NA
CAIRVQVGGEAFF
TGTGCCATCAGGGTACAGGTGGGGGGTGAAGCTTTCTTT
>TRBV4-1|many|TRBJ2-7|NA
CASSQVVGSLYEQYF
TGCGCCAGCAGCCAAGTCGTCGGGAGTCTCTACGAGCAGTACTTC
>TRBV7-2|NA|TRBJ2-1|NA
CASRGPSRHNEQFF
TGTGCCAGCAGGGGACCGTCCCGTCACAATGAGCAGTTCTTC
>TRBV20-1|NA|TRBJ2-7|NA
CSARDRELGGYEQYF
TGCAGTGCTAGAGACAGGGAGTTGGGTGGCTACGAGCAGTACTTC
>TRBV5-1|few|TRBJ2-5|NA
CASSPLGESKETQYF
TGCGCCAGCAGCCCCTTGGGGGAGTCGAAGGAGACCCAGTACTTC
>TRBV7-9|NA|TRBJ2-7|NA
CASSGNTPYEQYF
TGTGCCAGCAGCGGGAATACGCCGTACGAGCAGTACTTC
>TRBV20-1|NA|TRBJ1-2|NA
CRVSVGSGYTF
TGCAGGGTCTCGGTGGGCTCGGGCTACACCTTC
>TRBV6-5|few|TRBJ2-7|TRBD1
CASSYSRDRGHEQYF
TGTGCCAGCAGTTACTCGAGGGACAGGGGGCATGAGCAGTACTTC
>TRBV27|NA|TRBJ2-7|NA
CASSRGRATSSYEQYF
TGTGCCAGCAGTCGGGGGCGGGCAACAAGCTCCTACGAGCAGTACTTC
>TRBV6-5|NA|TRBJ2-5|NA
CASSYKMGGALEQYF
TGTGCCAGCAGTTATAAGATGGGGGGGGCTCTTGAGCAGTACTTC
>TRBV5-1|few|TRBJ2-1|TRBD2
CASSLEGLAGVYNEQFF
TGCGCCAGCAGCTTGGAGGGACTAGCGGGTGTATACAATGAGCAGTTCTTC